The subject of this entry is one T cell receptor beta chain. The study drew the donors from its approximately 110-subject validation cohort, separate from the roughly 670-subject first cohort. The sample comes from a study of cytomegalovirus exposure and HLA in healthy donors. Assay: immunoSEQ multiplex PCR; the TCRdb copy retains only in-frame clones and omits some. This table has 50,000 to 70,000 clones, about 95% appearing once. The TCR was taken from a woman in her late teens or twenties in good health and CMV-seropositive. What was sequenced was PBMCs.

CDR3 sequence (DNA): TGTGCCAGCAGCTTACAAGAACAGGGGTACGAGCAGTACTTC. Amino acid sequence: CASSLQEQGYEQYF. The chain employs TRBV11-2 and TRBJ2-7, with 7 bases identical to TRBD1. V trimming: 2 bases; J trimming: 4 bases; junction bases outside the gene matches: 5. The CDR3 has 14 amino acids. Germline V gene data show CDR1 as SGHAT and CDR2 as FQNNGV.